The source of this T cell receptor (beta chain) is a study of blood T cell repertoires in COVID-19. Deletions cut 11 bases from V and 5 bases from J, with 18 bases between. Germline V CDR1 and CDR2: ENHRY, SYGVKD. CDR3 length equals 13 residues. Source study methods: Amplification with reference gene primers provided the estimates of nucleated cell counts. Sequencing used immunoSEQ multiplex PCR; TCRdb keeps in-frame clones, though not all of them. V, J and clone size reflect that table, while D and trimming were determined from the DNA. This table has around 170,000 clones, approximately 80% appearing once.

Sequencing was done on a sample of PBMCs or T cells enriched from blood (not recorded which). This clonotype originated in a man between 45 and 60 years old who had recovered from COVID-19. The chain has TRBV10-3 and TRBJ1-2; the D gene is possibly TRBD1 (5 bases). The CDR3 reads CAAQQEPLYGYTF. CDR3 bases: TGTGCCGCCCAACAGGAACCCCTGTATGGCTACACCTTC.